Shown below are 23 T cell receptor beta chains from a single sample sequenced in a study of vaccination effects on CD4 cells after COVID-19. Sequencing used immunoSEQ multiplex PCR; TCRdb keeps in-frame clones, though not all of them. The sample holds 66,000 or so clones, more than 60% seen once. Which antigens these TCRs recognize remains unknown. At the end of over 8 days of culture, CD4+ T cells were isolated. BNT162b2 vaccine or mRNA-1273 vaccine was given to participants in two doses. This material consisted of CD4+ T cells from PBMCs cultured without peptide, taken after COVID-19 vaccination. The receptors shown here come from a human donor who received a COVID-19 vaccine.

The chain couples TRBV2 to TRBJ2-2; D could derive from TRBD1 or TRBD2 (5 bases each). CDR1 is SNHLY, CDR2 FYNNEI, per germline. The CDR3 covers 15 residues. Trimming took off 2 bases at V and 5 bases at J, with 12 bases between the two ends. This CDR3 is CASSEMGPGTGELFF. As DNA, the CDR3 is TGTGCCAGCAGTGAAATGGGACCAGGTACCGGGGAGCTGTTTTTT.

The chain recombines TRBV19 with TRBJ1-1, with D unclear. This CDR3 has 12 amino acids. V was shortened by 4 bases and J by 1 base, with 4 bases between the two germline ends. Per the germline V gene, CDR1 is LNHDA and CDR2 is SQIVND (reference sequence). Here the CDR3 DNA reads TGTGCCAGTAGTAGGCAGAACACTGAAGCTTTCTTT. This gives the protein CASSRQNTEAFF.

The rearrangement joins TRBV6-5 to TRBJ1-2; no firm D call. The ends were cut back, 8 bases at V and 6 bases at J, with 13 bases in the middle. The germline CDR1 and CDR2 sequences are MNHEY and SVGAGI. There are 12 residues in the CDR3. CDR3 DNA sequence: TGTGCCAGCTCAGACTTGAATCATGGCTACACCTTC. This translates into CASSDLNHGYTF.

This chain uses TRBV15 with TRBJ2-5; D gene uncertain. V was pared by 0 bases and J by 13 bases, with 12 bases between. There are 12 residues in the CDR3. The germline gives CDR1 LNHNV, CDR2 YYDKDF (reference sequence). Here the CDR3 DNA reads TGTGCCACCAGCAGAGAGGCCACGGGCCCGTACTTC. Translated, it gives CATSREATGPYF.

The chain couples TRBV3-1 (or the pseudogene TRBV3-2) to TRBJ1-4; D ambiguous. The CDR3 has 14 residues. Germline V gene data show CDR1 as LGHDT and CDR2 as YNNKEL (reference sequence). Trimming left V 6 bases short and J 3 bases short, with 11 bases between. CDR3 sequence reads: CASRPTGSNEKLFF. The DNA for the CDR3 is TGTGCCAGCAGGCCGACGGGTTCTAATGAAAAACTGTTTTTT.

This clone was seen a single time. The chain combines TRBV15 with TRBJ2-1; D not resolved. This CDR3 is 14 amino acids long. Germline assignment: CDR1 LNHNV and CDR2 YYDKDF (reference sequence). Trimming took off 5 bases at V and 5 bases at J, with 13 bases between the two ends. In nucleotides, the CDR3 is TGTGCCACCAGCTTGTCCGGGTTCCACAATGAGCAGTTCTTC. It codes for CATSLSGFHNEQFF.

V usage is TRBV10-3 and J usage is TRBJ2-7, with TRBD1 identical over 10 bases. This CDR3 has 15 amino acids. Germline values: CDR1 ENHRY, CDR2 SYGVKD. The V segment lost 2 bases and the J segment 4 bases; nucleotides outside the gene matches: 5. The CDR3 coding sequence is TGTGCCATCAGTGAGGGGACAGGGGCTTTATACGAGCAGTACGTC. It translates to CAISEGTGALYEQYV.

V usage is TRBV2 and J usage is TRBJ2-2, with D possibly being TRBD1 or TRBD2 (5 bases each). The germline V gene encodes CDR1 SNHLY and CDR2 FYNNEI. This CDR3 has 13 amino acids. Trimming left V 7 bases short and J 6 bases short, with 12 bases between. CDR3 in amino acids: CASTYQGAGELFF. The CDR3 bases are TGTGCCAGCACCTATCAGGGAGCCGGGGAGCTGTTTTTT.

This clone has just a few counts. V gene TRBV2 combines with J gene TRBJ2-2, with D possibly TRBD2 on 6 matching bases. The germline V and J ends were trimmed by 4 bases and 6 bases, with 18 bases remaining between them. Per germline, CDR1 SNHLY and CDR2 FYNNEI. This CDR3 contains 16 residues. The CDR3 sequence is CASSVRRATNPGELFF. Here the CDR3 DNA reads TGTGCCAGCAGTGTACGGAGGGCGACTAATCCCGGGGAGCTGTTTTTT.

This clone came up a few times. DNA for the CDR3: TGTGCCAGCAGCTTCAGGACCTATGGCTACACCTTC. Amino acids: CASSFRTYGYTF. This chain links TRBV13 with TRBJ1-2; the D is unclear. Trimming took off 3 bases at V and 4 bases at J, with 6 bases between the two ends. CDR1 is PRHDT, CDR2 FYEKMQ, per germline (reference sequence). The CDR3 is 12 residues long. The complete variable domain, with remaining parts taken from reference TRBV13 and TRBJ1-2, reads AAGVIQSPRHLIKEKRETATLKCYPIPRHDTVYWYQQGPGQDPQFLISFYEKMQSDKGSIPDRFSAQQFSDYHSELNMSSLELGDSALYFCASSFRTYGYTFGSGTRLTVV.

This sequence joins TRBV4-1 and TRBJ2-5; 8 bases match TRBD2. V shed 0 bases, J shed 4 bases, and the junction held 7 bases outside the gene matches. CDR3 length: 16 residues. Germline values: CDR1 MGHRA, CDR2 YSYEKL. The CDR3 region has the DNA TGCGCCAGCAGCCAAGAACGGGGGGGGCCGGGAGAGACCCAGTACTTC. It translates to CASSQERGGPGETQYF.

This chain joins TRBV18 and TRBJ2-1, with 8 positions matching TRBD1. The ends lost 6 bases at V and 6 bases at J; junction bases unmatched: 7. Looked up from germline, CDR1 is KGHSH and CDR2 is LQKENI. The CDR3 extends over 14 amino acids. CDR3 region: CASSLATGGNEQFF. The CDR3 region has the DNA TGTGCCAGCTCTCTAGCAACAGGGGGCAATGAGCAGTTCTTC.

This clone was picked up one time. The chain couples TRBV4-1 to TRBJ2-2; possible D gene TRBD1, 5 bases. The CDR3 has 13 residues. The germline V gene encodes CDR1 MGHRA and CDR2 YSYEKL. V was cut by 1 base and J by 7 bases, with 7 bases left in between. CDR3: CASSQAGLGELFF. CDR3 in DNA: TGCGCCAGCAGCCAAGCAGGGCTCGGGGAGCTGTTTTTT.

In this sample, this clone turned up a few times. V is TRBV4-3 and J is TRBJ2-7; 9 positions agree with TRBD2. This CDR3 contains 15 residues. The V gene's germline CDR1 is LGHNA and CDR2 YSLEER. Trimming cost V 3 bases and J 2 bases; bases outside gene matches: 5. The CDR3 coding sequence is TGCGCCAGCAGCCAGCACGCGGGGGGGACCTACGAGCAGTACGTC. It is translated as CASSQHAGGTYEQYV.

This clone was found a few times. The V and J genes are TRBV29-1 and TRBJ1-6; no firm D call. CDR3 length equals 12 residues. The V gene lost 4 bases and the J gene lost 6 bases, with 7 bases spanning the gap. CDR1 SQVTM and CDR2 ANQGSEA come from the germline V gene. The CDR3 DNA follows: TGCAGCGTTGCTGGACCTAATTCACCCCTCCACTTT. Its translation: CSVAGPNSPLHF.

This clone was counted only a few times. The rearrangement joins TRBV5-1 to TRBJ2-1; D remains ambiguous. There are 16 residues in the CDR3. Germline V lookup: CDR1 SGHRS, CDR2 YFSETQ. With 4 bases removed from V and 2 bases from J, the gap between germline ends came to 16 bases. CDR3 nucleotides: TGCGCCAGCAGCCCTTCCCTCCTGGGAACCTACAATGAGCAGTTCTTC. It specifies CASSPSLLGTYNEQFF.

The genes are TRBV6-5 and TRBJ1-1, with D possibly being TRBD1 (5 bases). This CDR3 region has 15 residues. Trimming left V 4 bases short and J 0 bases short, with 12 bases between. Per the germline V gene, CDR1 is MNHEY and CDR2 is SVGAGI. CDR3 nucleotides: TGTGCCAGCAGTTCGAGAGACAGCATGAACACTGAAGCTTTCTTT. It is translated as CASSSRDSMNTEAFF.

The gene calls are TRBV25-1 and TRBJ1-3; no clear D gene. Trimming left V 8 bases short and J 1 base short, with 6 bases between. The CDR3 has 12 amino acids. Per the germline V gene, CDR1 is MGHDK and CDR2 is SYGVNS. The CDR3 DNA is TGTGCCAGCGCCCGTTCTGGAAACACCATATATTTT. Translated: CASARSGNTIYF.

This clone was seen a handful of times. The chain employs TRBV6-5 and TRBJ1-5; D is undetermined. This CDR3 contains 15 residues. Trimming removed 5 bases from V and 4 bases from J, with 15 bases in between. The V gene's germline CDR1 is MNHEY and CDR2 SVGAGI. CDR3 sequence: CASSPRAKMNQPQHF. The CDR3, as DNA: TGTGCCAGCAGTCCCCGAGCAAAAATGAATCAGCCCCAGCATTTT.

The V call is TRBV6-5, the J call TRBJ1-1, with a weak D call TRBD1 (5 bases). Germline V gives CDR1 MNHEY, CDR2 SVGAGI. V gave up 6 bases and J gave up 3 bases, with 11 bases separating them. The CDR3 is 13 amino acids. The CDR3 loop reads CASRAWGDTEAFF. In nucleotides, the CDR3 is TGTGCCAGCAGAGCATGGGGGGACACTGAAGCTTTCTTT.

A single count supports this clone. The genes are TRBV9 and TRBJ1-6; TRBD1 might be the D (6 bases). V was shortened by 7 bases and J by 6 bases, with 14 bases between the two germline ends. This CDR3 contains 14 residues. CDR1 is SGDLS, CDR2 YYNGEE, per germline. CDR3 loop: CASRGGAANSPLHF. CDR3 in DNA: TGTGCCAGCCGTGGGGGGGCCGCTAATTCACCCCTCCACTTT.

The chain carries TRBV11-2 and TRBJ2-1; D unclear. V lost 5 bases to trimming and J lost 1 base, with 15 bases between them. CDR1 is SGHAT and CDR2 is FQNNGV in the germline V gene. This CDR3 contains 16 residues. The DNA of the CDR3 is TGTGCCAGCAGCCCTGAAAGGGTCACTTCCTACAATGAGCAGTTCTTC. As protein: CASSPERVTSYNEQFF.

This clone was found once. The J gene is TRBJ2-5, the V gene TRBV7-9, with 7 bases that match TRBD2. The CDR3 is 14 residues long. The germline V gene has CDR1 SEHNR and CDR2 FQNEAQ (reference sequence). Trimming at V came to 3 bases and at J to 5 bases, leaving 6 bases not matched to a gene. The CDR3 region has the DNA TGTGCCAGCAGCTTTGCCGGGGGGAGGGAGACCCAGTACTTC. This codes for CASSFAGGRETQYF.